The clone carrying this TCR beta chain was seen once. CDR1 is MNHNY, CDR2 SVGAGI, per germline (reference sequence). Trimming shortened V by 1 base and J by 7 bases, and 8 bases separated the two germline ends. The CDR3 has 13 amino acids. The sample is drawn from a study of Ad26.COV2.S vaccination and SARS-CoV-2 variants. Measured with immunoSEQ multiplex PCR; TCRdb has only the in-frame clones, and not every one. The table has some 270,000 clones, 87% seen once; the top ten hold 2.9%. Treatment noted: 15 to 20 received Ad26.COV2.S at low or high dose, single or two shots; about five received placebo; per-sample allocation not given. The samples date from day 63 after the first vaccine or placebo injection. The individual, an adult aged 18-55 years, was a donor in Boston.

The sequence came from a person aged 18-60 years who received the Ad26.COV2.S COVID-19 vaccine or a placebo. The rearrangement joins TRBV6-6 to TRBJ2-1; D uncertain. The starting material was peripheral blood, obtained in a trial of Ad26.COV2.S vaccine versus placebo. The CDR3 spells CASSYFSDNEQFF. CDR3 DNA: TGTGCCAGCAGTTACTTCTCGGATAATGAGCAGTTCTTC.